Below are 30 T cell receptor beta chains sequenced from a single sample in a study of T cells in Graves' hyperthyroidism and ophthalmopathy. RNA transcripts served as the template for amplifying TCR beta CDR3 regions. The TCR CDR3 was amplified in a first-round RT-PCR using the HTBI primer set. MiXCR, run by TCRdb on the multiplex PCR reads, gives a single entry per CDR3 protein. The table has about 250,000 distinct CDR3 sequences, around 20% seen once. Source material: blood. The receptors stem from a young man with Graves' ophthalmopathy.

The chain carries TRBV14 and TRBJ2-5, with D maybe TRBD2 (6 bases). The CDR3 consists of 15 residues. The germline V and J ends were trimmed by 3 bases and 1 base, with 12 bases remaining between them. Germline CDR1 reads SGHDN; CDR2 reads FVKESK. The CDR3 nucleotides are TGTGCCAGCAGCCAGGGACTTTCCACCCAAGAGACCCAGTACTTC. This encodes CASSQGLSTQETQYF.

This clonotype was detected ten times or more. V usage is TRBV12-3 or TRBV12-4 and J usage is TRBJ2-1; D is possibly TRBD1 (6 bases). V was clipped by 1 base and J by 5 bases, with 21 bases between them. The CDR3 sequence is 18 residues long. The CDR3 is CASSLGGQVDIGNNEQFF. The CDR3, as DNA: TGTGCCAGCAGTTTAGGGGGACAAGTCGATATCGGGAACAATGAGCAGTTCTTC.

As regards this clonotype: This may be a read error, as it is one base from a much larger clone. The CDR3 sequence is CASSHLLHTGQNYGYTF. CDR3 coding DNA: TGTGCCAGCAGCCACCTGCTCCATACCGGACAGAACTATGGCTACACCTTC. The J gene is TRBJ1-2, the V gene TRBV7-2; D perhaps matches TRBD1 (6 bases). There are 17 residues in the CDR3. V shed 5 bases and J shed 2 bases, with 21 bases lying between them. CDR1 SGHTA and CDR2 FQGNSA come from the germline V gene.

V usage is TRBV6-2 or TRBV6-3 and J usage is TRBJ1-4; 8 bases are a match to TRBD1. This CDR3 contains 16 residues. Germline V lookup: CDR1 MNHEY, CDR2 SVGEGT. V gave up 2 bases and J gave up 5 bases; unmatched junction bases: 7. CDR3 in DNA: TGTGCCAGCAGTTACGTATCGGGACAGGCAAATGAAAAACTGTTTTTT. Translated: CASSYVSGQANEKLFF.

This clonotype was observed many times. The chain has TRBV5-1 and TRBJ1-1; the D is unclear. In germline, CDR1 is SGHRS, CDR2 YFSETQ. The length of the CDR3 is 15 residues. The ends were cut back, 0 bases at V and 1 base at J, with 10 bases in the middle. In DNA, the CDR3 is TGCGCCAGCAGCTTGGTCTCAGGCCCGAACACTGAAGCTTTCTTT. This encodes CASSLVSGPNTEAFF.

This clonotype occurred a few times. The rearrangement joins TRBV7-9 to TRBJ2-7; D is unclear. Germline V CDR1 and CDR2: SEHNR, FQNEAQ (reference sequence). Between the trimmed V and J ends, which lost 1 base and 3 bases, there was a span of 7 bases. The CDR3 extends over 13 amino acids. The CDR3 DNA reads as TGTGCCAGCAGCTTAGTTAGCAGCTACGAGCAGTACTTC. Protein product: CASSLVSSYEQYF.

The V gene is TRBV3-1, the J gene TRBJ2-5, with TRBD1 matching 7 bases. Germline assignment: CDR1 LGHDT and CDR2 YNNKEL (reference sequence). V lost 2 bases and J lost 2; bases outside the gene matches: 5. The CDR3 extends over 15 amino acids. CDR3 loop: CASSQRTGVQETQYF. The CDR3 DNA reads TGTGCCAGCAGCCAACGGACAGGCGTTCAAGAGACCCAGTACTTC.

The chain is built from TRBV6-1 and TRBJ1-1, with 7 nucleotides matching TRBD1. The CDR3 is 16 residues long. Trimming at V came to 5 bases and at J to 2 bases, leaving 11 bases not matched to a gene. The germline V gene encodes CDR1 MNHNS and CDR2 SASEGT. The chain's CDR3 is CASSRGQWVTNTEAFF. In nucleotides, the CDR3 is TGTGCCAGCAGTCGGGGACAGTGGGTAACTAACACTGAAGCTTTCTTT.

This clonotype was found many times. This rearrangement joins TRBV2 to TRBJ2-5, with unresolved D. Germline V CDR1 and CDR2: SNHLY, FYNNEI. This CDR3 contains 13 residues. The V gene lost 7 bases and the J gene lost 5 bases, with 14 bases spanning the gap. This chain's CDR3 is CASIMGEGETQYF. The DNA of the CDR3 is TGTGCCAGCATCATGGGCGAAGGGGAGACCCAGTACTTC. Based on the CDR3 plus reference TRBV2 and TRBJ2-5, the full variable domain is EPEVTQTPSHQVTQMGQEVILRCVPISNHLYFYWYRQILGQKVEFLVSFYNNEISEKSEIFDDQFSVERPDGSNFTLKIRSTKLEDSAMYFCASIMGEGETQYFGPGTRLLVL.

This clonotype was seen a handful of times. The V call is TRBV3-1, the J call TRBJ2-1; 14 bases map to TRBD2. J was trimmed by 9 bases and V by 3 bases; bases with no gene match: 10. Germline CDR1 and CDR2: LGHDT and YNNKEL (reference sequence). This CDR3 has 17 amino acids. CDR3 amino acids: CASSQTGTSGRSVEQFF. The CDR3 DNA reads as TGTGCCAGCAGCCAGACCGGGACTAGCGGGAGATCGGTTGAGCAGTTCTTC.

This chain links TRBV18 with TRBJ2-5; TRBD2 is a possible D gene (6 bases). V was shortened by 5 bases and J by 5 bases, with 9 bases between the two germline ends. CDR1 is KGHSH, CDR2 LQKENI, per germline. There are 12 residues in the CDR3. The CDR3 sequence is CASSKGGETQYF. In DNA form, the CDR3 reads TGTGCCAGCTCAAAGGGAGGCGAGACCCAGTACTTC.

This clonotype was observed a handful of times. Just one base apart from a much larger clone, this may be a read error. This chain links TRBV11-2 with TRBJ2-2; D is possibly TRBD2 (6 bases). Germline assignment: CDR1 SGHAT and CDR2 FQNNGV. There are 14 residues in the CDR3. Here the CDR3 reads CASSFRQSYGGLFF. CDR3 nucleotide sequence: TGTGCCAGCAGCTTTCGGCAATCATACGGGGGGCTGTTTTTT.

The rearrangement links TRBV6-5 to TRBJ2-7; possible D gene TRBD1, 5 bases. V was pared by 0 bases and J by 1 base, with 13 bases between. The length of the CDR3 is 16 residues. Germline V gene sequence: CDR1 MNHEY, CDR2 SVGAGI. The CDR3 reads CASSYSTDASSYEQYF. The CDR3, as DNA: TGTGCCAGCAGTTACTCGACAGACGCCTCTTCCTACGAGCAGTACTTC.

This clonotype was counted between two and nine times. The chain joins TRBV3-1 to TRBJ1-1; D gene ambiguous. CDR3 length: 14 amino acids. Trimming left V 4 bases short and J 4 bases short, with 13 bases between. Germline V gene sequence: CDR1 LGHDT, CDR2 YNNKEL (reference sequence). The CDR3 here is CASSPRRESTEAFF. CDR3 coding DNA: TGTGCCAGCAGCCCAAGGAGGGAGAGCACTGAAGCTTTCTTT.

Many counts were recorded for this clonotype. V is TRBV18 and J is TRBJ2-3; tentative D call: TRBD2 (5 bases). This CDR3 has 13 residues. V was clipped by 3 bases and J by 5 bases, with 9 bases between them. Germline loops: CDR1 KGHSH, CDR2 LQKENI. The CDR3 spells CASSPNREDTQYF. CDR3 bases: TGTGCCAGCTCACCGAACCGGGAAGATACGCAGTATTTT.

This rearrangement joins TRBV30 to TRBJ1-2, with TRBD1 matching over 9 bases. Germline V gene lookup returns CDR1 GTSNPN and CDR2 SVGIG (reference sequence). After removal of 0 bases from V and 7 bases from J, the junction contained 9 bases not matched to a gene. The CDR3 covers 15 residues. CDR3 protein: CAWSVRGQGPRGYTF. Written as DNA, the CDR3 is TGTGCCTGGAGTGTACGTGGACAGGGGCCGCGTGGCTACACCTTC.

At least ten counts were recorded for this clonotype. The chain combines TRBV28 with TRBJ2-3; 16 bases match TRBD2. Germline V gene lookup returns CDR1 MDHEN and CDR2 SYDVKM. CDR3 length: 19 residues. The junction had 11 bases not matched to a gene; V was cut back by 2 bases and J by 6 bases. The CDR3 spells CASSLGPGLAGGSGDTQYF. The CDR3 nucleotides read TGTGCCAGCAGTTTAGGCCCGGGACTAGCGGGAGGGAGTGGGGATACGCAGTATTTT.

This clonotype showed up many times. The V call is TRBV28, the J call TRBJ2-1; 14 bases match TRBD2. Trimming at V came to 6 bases and at J to 3 bases, leaving 16 bases not matched to a gene. CDR1 is MDHEN and CDR2 is SYDVKM in the germline V gene. CDR3 size: 20 residues. The CDR3 sequence is CASRVQTSGRANAIYNEQFF. The CDR3 bases are TGTGCCAGCAGGGTACAGACTAGCGGGAGGGCCAATGCTATCTACAATGAGCAGTTCTTC.

This clonotype was seen only a few times. The chain employs TRBV9 and TRBJ1-1; D gene ambiguous. The germline V and J ends were trimmed by 0 bases and 2 bases, with 11 bases remaining between them. CDR1 and CDR2 from the germline V gene are SGDLS and YYNGEE. This CDR3 contains 15 residues. CDR3: CASSVDPGSNTEAFF. In nucleotides, the CDR3 is TGTGCCAGCAGCGTAGATCCCGGATCCAACACTGAAGCTTTCTTT. The full variable domain, completed using reference TRBV9 and TRBJ1-1, is DSGVTQTPKHLITATGQRVTLRCSPRSGDLSVYWYQQSLDQGLQFLIQYYNGEERAKGNILERFSAQQFPDLHSELNLSSLELGDSALYFCASSVDPGSNTEAFFGQGTRLTVV.

The rearrangement joins TRBV15 to TRBJ2-1; TRBD2 is a possible D gene (6 bases). V was pared by 4 bases and J by 0 bases, with 7 bases between. The CDR3 sequence is 14 residues long. Germline V gives CDR1 LNHNV, CDR2 YYDKDF (reference sequence). The DNA of the CDR3 is TGTGCCACCAGCAATAGCGGCTCCTACAATGAGCAGTTCTTC. Residues: CATSNSGSYNEQFF.

The chain joins TRBV11-2 to TRBJ1-2; no clear D gene. The germline CDR1 and CDR2 sequences are SGHAT and FQNNGV. The CDR3 runs 13 residues. V lost 1 base and J 4 bases, leaving 7 bases between the germline ends. The CDR3 protein is CASSLGYGYGYTF. The CDR3, as DNA: TGTGCCAGCAGCTTAGGGTATGGCTATGGCTACACCTTC.

This clonotype has at least ten counts. This chain uses TRBV30 with TRBJ1-4; unclear D gene. The CDR3 covers 13 residues. V was shortened by 1 base and J by 5 bases, with 8 bases between the two germline ends. Germline V gives CDR1 GTSNPN, CDR2 SVGIG (reference sequence). In DNA form, the CDR3 reads TGTGCCTGGAGTGGTCTTGTCAATGAAAAACTGTTTTTT. This translates into CAWSGLVNEKLFF. The full variable domain, rest sourced from reference TRBV30 and TRBJ1-4, is SQTIHQWPATLVQPVGSPLSLECTVEGTSNPNLYWYRQAAGRGLQLLFYSVGIGQISSEVPQNLSASRPQDRQFILSSKKLLLSDSGFYLCAWSGLVNEKLFFGSGTQLSVL.

This clonotype was seen only a few times. This chain uses TRBV29-1 with TRBJ1-2; D perhaps matches TRBD1 (6 bases). The CDR3 is 14 residues long. Germline-derived CDR1 and CDR2 are SQVTM and ANQGSEA. Trimming took off 4 bases at V and 0 bases at J, with 12 bases between the two ends. CDR3 nucleotides: TGCAGCGTTGGGACAGAAACTTCTAACTATGGCTACACCTTC. Translating it yields CSVGTETSNYGYTF.

In this sample, this clonotype turned up a few times. The CDR3 spells CRTGDAYGYTF. The CDR3 DNA reads TGTAGGACAGGGGATGCCTATGGCTACACCTTC. The chain has TRBV6-1 and TRBJ1-2; 9 bases fit TRBD1. CDR3 length: 11 residues. CDR1 and CDR2 (germline): MNHNS, SASEGT.

The gene calls are TRBV18 and TRBJ2-7, with 7 bases lining up with TRBD1. Germline V gene lookup returns CDR1 KGHSH and CDR2 LQKENI. The junction had 8 bases not matched to a gene; V was cut back by 4 bases and J by 2 bases. This CDR3 comprises 15 residues. CDR3 nucleotide sequence: TGTGCCAGCTCACTTCGGACAGGCACCACCTACGAGCAGTACTTC. Its protein product is CASSLRTGTTYEQYF. The variable domain in full, with the rest retrieved from reference TRBV18 and TRBJ2-7, is NAGVMQNPRHLVRRRGQEARLRCSPMKGHSHVYWYRQLPEEGLKFMVYLQKENIIDESGMPKERFSAEFPKEGPSILRIQQVVRGDSAAYFCASSLRTGTTYEQYFGPGTRLTVT.

The CDR3 DNA reads TGTGCCAGCAGCTTAACCAGCGAGTCCGGGGAGCTGTTTTTT. It is translated as CASSLTSESGELFF. The chain couples TRBV7-3 to TRBJ2-2; D unclear. V dropped 0 bases and J dropped 6 bases, with 8 bases sitting between them. Per germline, CDR1 SGHTA and CDR2 FQGTGA. This CDR3 contains 14 residues.

The CDR3 reads CASSQGTGVGTDTQYF. In nucleotides, the CDR3 is TGTGCCAGCAGCCAAGGGACTGGGGTAGGAACAGATACGCAGTATTTT. This chain joins TRBV7-8 and TRBJ2-3; D is perhaps TRBD2 (6 bases). The CDR3 totals 16 residues. Germline CDR1 is SGHVS and CDR2 is FQNEAQ. V was trimmed by 5 bases and J by 3 bases, leaving 18 bases between them.

This clonotype was counted only a few times. The chain employs TRBV5-4 and TRBJ2-1; weak D call: TRBD2 (5 bases). CDR3 length equals 12 residues. CDR1 SGHNT and CDR2 YYREEE come from the germline V gene (reference sequence). Trimming stripped 4 bases from V and 3 bases from J, with 5 bases between. CDR3 sequence: CASSGSYNEQFF. As DNA, the CDR3 is TGTGCCAGCAGCGGGAGCTACAATGAGCAGTTCTTC.

In its sample, this clonotype was seen a few times. The CDR3 DNA sequence: TGTGCCAGCAGCTTAGGGGCCTCGGGGACCCAGTACTTC. This translates into CASSLGASGTQYF. J is TRBJ2-5 and V is TRBV7-9, with unresolved D. The CDR3 has 13 amino acids. CDR1 is SEHNR, CDR2 FQNEAQ, per germline (reference sequence). V was cut by 1 base and J by 7 bases, with 10 bases left in between.

This clonotype was seen just once. V and J are TRBV19 and TRBJ2-2, with 10 nucleotides matching TRBD2. With V trimmed by 6 bases and J by 2 bases, 6 bases remained unmatched. CDR3 length equals 16 residues. Germline CDR1 is LNHDA and CDR2 is SQIVND (reference sequence). The chain's CDR3 is CASRRTSGINTGELFF. In DNA, the CDR3 is TGTGCCAGTAGACGTACTAGCGGGATAAACACCGGGGAGCTGTTTTTT. Full variable domain (rest looked up from reference TRBV19 and TRBJ2-2): DGGITQSPKYLFRKEGQNVTLSCEQNLNHDAMYWYRQDPGQGLRLIYYSQIVNDFQKGDIAEGYSVSREKKESFPLTVTSAQKNPTAFYLCASRRTSGINTGELFFGEGSRLTVL.